This T cell receptor beta chain appears in the sequencing data of a study of regulatory T cells in long-lasting Graves disease. Whole-study findings and limits: New patients shared around 920 public clonotypes, fewer than the 2,500 to 3,500 shared by persistent patients.

The V gene's germline CDR1 is SGHRS and CDR2 YFSETQ. The V end lost 2 bases, the J end lost 10 bases, and 15 bases lay between the germline ends. CDR3 size: 13 residues. Construction of the TCR beta libraries employed iRepertoire HTBI primers in conjunction with Arm-PCR of CDR3 regions. Each CDR3 protein gets one entry after TCRdb re-called the multiplex PCR reads with MiXCR. The sample records roughly 440,000 distinct CDR3 sequences, around 17% being singletons. Time point defined: newly diagnosed GD, antithyroid drugs for less than 3 months. Construction of the TCR library relied on RNA isolated from PBMCs. Those enrolled as patients came out of an endocrinology department in Xi'an, China. As collected, the peripheral blood samples measured 7.5 to 10 milliliters each and went into EDTA tubes. This clonotype came up a few times. The antigen is unknown. These same records also appear under a second study, on T cells in Graves' hyperthyroidism and ophthalmopathy.

Sequenced material: peripheral blood mononuclear cells (PBMCs), taken at new diagnosis, from a patient treated with antithyroid drugs. This TCR derives from a woman younger than 35 with Graves disease. The chain carries TRBV5-1 and TRBJ2-5, with D unclear. Here the CDR3 reads CASSFGNARDQYF. The CDR3 DNA is TGCGCCAGCAGCTTTGGAAACGCGCGAGACCAGTACTTC.